What follows are 12 T cell receptor beta chains derived from one specimen sequenced in a study of cytomegalovirus exposure and HLA in healthy donors. Both 60 Vbeta primers and 13 Jbeta primers went into the PCR. Profiling relied on immunoSEQ multiplex PCR, and the TCRdb table lists in-frame clones only, not all of them. The sample records 90,000 to 130,000 clones, over 60% being singletons. The sequencing sample was made of PBMCs. These receptors originate from a woman in her twenties or thirties in good health and CMV-seronegative.

The V call is TRBV7-8, the J call TRBJ2-1, with D possibly TRBD2 on 5 matching bases. With 2 bases removed from V and 8 bases from J, the gap between germline ends came to 13 bases. This CDR3 is built from 14 residues. Germline values: CDR1 SGHVS, CDR2 FQNEAQ. The CDR3 spells CASSLWTPVDEQFF. The DNA for the CDR3 is TGTGCCAGCAGCTTATGGACTCCCGTCGATGAGCAGTTCTTC.

This clone appeared once. The chain uses TRBV4-3 and TRBJ1-5, with 7 bases matching TRBD1. Germline V gene lookup returns CDR1 LGHNA and CDR2 YSLEER. The CDR3 sequence is 13 residues long. Trimming at V came to 5 bases and at J to 4 bases, leaving 2 bases not matched to a gene. The CDR3 coding sequence is TGCGCCAGCAGCGACAGGGAAAATCAGCCCCAGCATTTT. It specifies CASSDRENQPQHF.

V gene TRBV5-1 combines with J gene TRBJ1-5; D gene ambiguous. The CDR3 sequence is 15 residues long. From germline, CDR1 is SGHRS and CDR2 YFSETQ. Trimming pared 4 bases from V and 7 bases from J, leaving 18 bases between. CDR3 region: CASSAGPRGSQPQHF. The CDR3 nucleotides are TGCGCCAGCAGCGCCGGGCCCCGGGGAAGCCAGCCCCAGCATTTT.

The chain combines TRBV4-2 with TRBJ2-7; weak D call: TRBD2 (5 bases). Germline V CDR1 and CDR2: LGHNA, YNFKEQ. The CDR3 covers 14 residues. V was shortened by 1 base and J by 3 bases, with 10 bases between the two germline ends. CDR3 in amino acids: CASSQGSGFYEQYF. The CDR3 nucleotides are TGTGCCAGCAGCCAAGGGTCGGGGTTCTACGAGCAGTACTTC.

This chain uses TRBV11-2 with TRBJ1-1; 12 nucleotides agree with TRBD1. The J segment lost 6 bases and the V segment lost 4 bases, leaving 6 bases of the junction unmatched. Germline V gene lookup returns CDR1 SGHAT and CDR2 FQNNGV. The CDR3 has 15 amino acids. The CDR3 region is CASSWDRGHGAEAFF. The CDR3 DNA is TGTGCCAGCAGCTGGGACAGGGGGCATGGCGCTGAAGCTTTCTTT.

The gene calls are TRBV2 and TRBJ1-2; D gene unclear. V was pared by 1 base and J by 7 bases, with 10 bases between. CDR1 is SNHLY and CDR2 is FYNNEI in the germline V gene. The CDR3 has 13 residues. CDR3 sequence (DNA): TGTGCCAGCAGTGAAGTCACTGCTGGTGGCTACACCTTC. Translation gives CASSEVTAGGYTF.

The genes are TRBV4-1 and TRBJ1-3, with D possibly being TRBD1 (5 bases). V was clipped by 0 bases and J by 0 bases, with 6 bases between them. The CDR3 spans 15 residues. Germline V CDR1 and CDR2: MGHRA, YSYEKL. Here the CDR3 reads CASSQDDSSGNTIYF. The CDR3 nucleotides read TGCGCCAGCAGCCAAGACGACAGCTCTGGAAACACCATATATTTT.

The chain recombines TRBV7-9 with TRBJ1-2; TRBD1 matches 9 bases. The ends lost 5 bases at V and 4 bases at J; junction bases unmatched: 8. This CDR3 spans 15 amino acids. CDR1 SEHNR and CDR2 FQNEAQ come from the germline V gene (reference sequence). The CDR3 DNA is TGTGCCAGCAGCACGGGGACAGGGCCTTTCTATGGCTACACCTTC. It codes for CASSTGTGPFYGYTF.

The chain joins TRBV4-1 to TRBJ1-1; D unresolved. The CDR3 extends over 14 amino acids. The V gene's germline CDR1 is MGHRA and CDR2 YSYEKL. V shed 6 bases and J shed 1 base, with 12 bases lying between them. As DNA, the CDR3 is TGCGCCAGCAGACCTGGCAGAACGAACACTGAAGCTTTCTTT. It specifies CASRPGRTNTEAFF.

This clone was found a few times. The J gene is TRBJ2-7, the V gene TRBV6-1; 15 nucleotides match TRBD2. Germline assignment: CDR1 MNHNS and CDR2 SASEGT. Unmatched junction bases numbered 13, after V lost 4 bases and J lost 3 bases. The CDR3 totals 19 residues. In nucleotides, the CDR3 is TGTGCCAGCAGTGGGGCCCCGGGACTAGCGGGAGGAAGTCTCTACGAGCAGTACTTC. The encoded protein is CASSGAPGLAGGSLYEQYF.

This clone was recorded only once. The CDR3 bases are TGTGCCAGCACGCCGGGGACAGGGGGCTACGAGCAGTACTTC. This gives the protein CASTPGTGGYEQYF. The genes are TRBV28 and TRBJ2-7; 11 bases agree with TRBD1. CDR1 is MDHEN and CDR2 is SYDVKM in the germline V gene. This CDR3 is built from 14 residues. Trimming took 7 bases from V and 3 from J; bases not matched to a gene: 5. The entire variable domain, with the rest obtained from reference TRBV28 and TRBJ2-7, is as follows: DVKVTQSSRYLVKRTGEKVFLECVQDMDHENMFWYRQDPGLGLRLIYFSYDVKMKEKGDIPEGYSVSREKKERFSLILESASTNQTSMYLCASTPGTGGYEQYFGPGTRLTVT.

The chain combines TRBV14 with TRBJ1-2, with TRBD1 identical over 7 bases. Germline trimming cut 0 bases from V and 6 bases from J; bases unmatched to any gene: 7. From germline, CDR1 is SGHDN and CDR2 FVKESK. This CDR3 is 15 amino acids long. The CDR3 loop is CASSQEQGRSDGYTF. DNA of the CDR3: TGTGCCAGCAGCCAAGAACAGGGGAGGTCGGATGGCTACACCTTC.